The source of this T cell receptor (beta chain) is a study of blood T cell repertoires in COVID-19. Clones were sequenced by immunoSEQ multiplex PCR, and TCRdb holds only the in-frame ones, with some missing. The table includes about 200,000 clones, roughly nine tenths detected once. Germline values: CDR1 MGHRA, CDR2 YSYEKL. The CDR3 runs 14 residues. Trimming removed 2 bases from V and 5 bases from J, with 12 bases in between. V and J are TRBV4-1 and TRBJ1-2; the D is unclear. This clonotype was obtained from a woman in her 70s with acute or convalescent COVID-19. What was sequenced was peripheral blood. The CDR3 region has the DNA TGCGCCAGCAGCCAACCGACAACCGAATATGGCTACACCTTC. Amino acids: CASSQPTTEYGYTF.